The 3 T cell receptor beta chains below all came from one sample that was sequenced in a study of cytomegalovirus exposure and HLA in healthy donors. Generated by immunoSEQ multiplex PCR, the TCRdb table keeps only in-frame clones and is missing some. The data show around 50,000 clones, with around 94% seen just once and 6.5% to 9.5% held by the top ten. Sequenced: PBMCs. Receptor source: a woman between 18 and 30 years old in good health and CMV-seropositive.

V gene TRBV29-1 combines with J gene TRBJ2-1, with 9 bases fitting TRBD2. The CDR3 runs 14 residues. Germline V gene sequence: CDR1 SQVTM, CDR2 ANQGSEA. Trimming cost V 3 bases and J 5 bases; bases outside gene matches: 5. As DNA, the CDR3 is TGCAGCGTTGAGGAGGGACTAGCCCACAATGAGCAGTTCTTC. This sequence encodes CSVEEGLAHNEQFF.

The rearrangement joins TRBV27 to TRBJ2-1; 12 bases are shared with TRBD1. Per germline, CDR1 MNHEY and CDR2 SMNVEV (reference sequence). The CDR3 is made up of 15 amino acids. With 3 bases clipped from V and 8 bases from J, the junction kept 5 bases outside the gene matches. The CDR3 sequence: CASSFAGQGAYEQFF. As DNA, the CDR3 is TGTGCCAGCAGTTTCGCGGGACAGGGGGCGTATGAGCAGTTCTTC.

The chain joins TRBV5-1 to TRBJ2-1, with 16 bases identical to TRBD2. V shed 4 bases and J 6 bases; nucleotides not matched to a gene: 7. CDR1 is SGHRS and CDR2 is YFSETQ in the germline V gene. The CDR3 contains 17 residues. CDR3 protein: CASSSGTSGRGANEQFF. In nucleotides, the CDR3 is TGCGCCAGCAGCAGCGGGACTAGCGGGAGGGGGGCCAATGAGCAGTTCTTC.